This record covers a single T cell receptor (beta chain). This record comes from a study of blood T cell repertoires in COVID-19. As for the study in general: The origin of the acute and convalescent COVID-19 samples was the United States, Italy and Spain. T cells, B-cell-depleted T cells, or PBMCs provided the cDNA or gDNA that served as material.

In the original analysis: How many nucleated cells were present was estimated from reference gene primer amplification. Sequencing was performed with immunoSEQ multiplex PCR; in TCRdb, only in-frame clones are kept and a portion is missing. That table furnishes V, J and clone size, whereas the DNA furnished D and trimming. The repertoire consists of a few hundred thousand clones, with around 89% occurring once and the leading ten covering around 0.8%. Sequenced sample: peripheral blood. The sequence was collected from a man aged 25 to 40 with acute or convalescent COVID-19.

The CDR3 bases are TGCAGCGTCCTTCGGAGTAGCGGGAGAGGGACCGGGGAGCTGTTTTTT. Its protein product is CSVLRSSGRGTGELFF. V usage is TRBV29-1 and J usage is TRBJ2-2; 9 bases align to TRBD2. The CDR3 contains 16 residues. The germline V gene has CDR1 SQVTM and CDR2 ANQGSEA. The V gene end was trimmed by 6 bases and the J gene end by 5 bases; junction bases not matched to a gene: 13.